The clone carrying this TCR beta chain was detected once. Its antigen is unidentified. The data were obtained in a study of T cell responses to AZD1222 COVID-19 vaccine. About the study: Pooled in the analysis were second doses at about 4 or about 12 weeks.

This CDR3 comprises 16 residues. The V and J ends lost 2 bases and 0 bases respectively, with 11 bases between them. Germline CDR1 reads MNHNS; CDR2 reads SASEGT. Study-level points and caveats: Spike was spanned by vaccine-associated CD4 TCRs, which were dominant at 160-218 and 743-854. Unmutated regions of variants are reportedly targeted by nearly half of spike-specific TCRs.

TCRdb's copy holds only in-frame clones and misses some; the assay was immunoSEQ multiplex PCR. The sample shows about 160,000 clones, 85% to 90% of them seen only once. The clonotype comes from an adult in good health. The chain has TRBV6-1 and TRBJ1-3; D is uncertain. Source: peripheral blood, taken on day 0 of AZD1222 vaccination. CDR3 sequence: CASSERRRLSGNTIYF. Here the CDR3 DNA reads TGTGCCAGCAGTGAACGCAGGAGACTCTCTGGAAACACCATATATTTT.